This T cell receptor beta chain was captured by sequencing in a study of CD8+CD57+ T cells in acquired aplastic anemia. This clonotype was picked up many times. Profiles of TCR beta VDJ and CDR3 were generated from a genomic DNA template. TCRdb redid the calling of the reads with MiXCR, one entry per CDR3 protein. The sample shows 160,000 or so distinct CDR3 sequences, around 52% of them seen only once. This CDR3 contains 13 residues. Trimming pared 3 bases from V and 6 bases from J, leaving 12 bases between. Germline V gene lookup returns CDR1 SEHNR and CDR2 FQNEAQ (reference sequence). In patients chosen for sequencing, flow cytometry had shown CD8+CD57+ cell expansion.

Sequenced input: sorted CD4+, CD8+, or CD8+CD57+ T cells (not recorded which) from PBMCs. The clonotype comes from a human donor with aplastic anemia. This chain connects TRBV7-9 to TRBJ2-7, with D possibly being TRBD2 (5 bases). CDR3 amino acids: CASSFAGSFEQYF. As DNA, the CDR3 is TGTGCCAGCAGCTTTGCGGGTTCTTTCGAGCAGTACTTC.